Following are 6 T cell receptor beta chains from one sample sequenced in a study of cytomegalovirus exposure and HLA in healthy donors. PCR amplification relied on 60 Vbeta primers (plus 13 Jbeta primers). Using immunoSEQ multiplex PCR, the repertoire was profiled, and TCRdb retains in-frame clones only, with some absent. Here the sample spans around 120,000 clones, about 60% being singletons. Sequencing input: PBMCs. The receptors were sampled from a man aged 35 to 55 in good health and CMV-seropositive.

This chain connects TRBV27 to TRBJ2-7, with TRBD2 matching over 11 bases. The CDR3 contains 14 residues. Germline V lookup: CDR1 MNHEY, CDR2 SMNVEV (reference sequence). The junction had 3 bases not matched to a gene; V was cut back by 6 bases and J by 2 bases. CDR3 DNA: TGTGCCAGCAGCGTGGGACTAGCGGCCTACGAGCAGTACTTC. As protein: CASSVGLAAYEQYF.

The chain has TRBV4-1 and TRBJ1-3; D remains ambiguous. V shed 3 bases and J shed 0 bases, with 9 bases lying between them. CDR1 MGHRA and CDR2 YSYEKL come from the germline V gene. The CDR3 length is 15 residues. The CDR3 here is CASSQGPISGNTIYF. The CDR3, as DNA: TGCGCCAGCAGCCAGGGCCCCATCTCTGGAAACACCATATATTTT.

The chain uses TRBV5-6 and TRBJ2-3; 7 bases match TRBD2. The trim removed 0 bases at V and 9 bases at J, leaving 1 base unmatched. The germline V gene encodes CDR1 SGHDT and CDR2 YYEEEE. This CDR3 region has 12 residues. The CDR3 sequence: CASSLGEGTQYF. The CDR3 region has the DNA TGTGCCAGCAGCTTGGGGGAGGGGACGCAGTATTTT.

The chain joins TRBV6-5 to TRBJ2-7, with D tentatively TRBD1 (6 bases). The CDR3 loop spans 16 amino acids. Trimming removed 2 bases from V and 2 bases from J, with 16 bases in between. Germline values: CDR1 MNHEY, CDR2 SVGAGI. CDR3 in DNA: TGTGCCAGCAGTTACAGTGGCGAGGGGGTCGCCTACGAGCAGTACTTC. This translates into CASSYSGEGVAYEQYF.

The sample holds a few counts of this clone. The chain links TRBV5-5 to TRBJ1-5; D gene unclear. CDR3 length: 13 residues. V was shortened by 0 bases and J by 5 bases, with 6 bases between the two germline ends. Germline CDR1 and CDR2: SGHKS and YYEKEE (reference sequence). The CDR3 protein is CASSLVGDQPQHF. The DNA of the CDR3 is TGTGCCAGCAGCTTGGTGGGCGATCAGCCCCAGCATTTT.

The J gene is TRBJ1-1, the V gene TRBV6-1; maybe TRBD1 (6 bases). Germline V gene data show CDR1 as MNHNS and CDR2 as SASEGT. V gave up 5 bases and J gave up 1 base, with 14 bases separating them. This CDR3 region has 15 residues. This CDR3 is CASSLGETGNTEAFF. The DNA for the CDR3 is TGTGCCAGCAGTCTAGGTGAGACAGGGAACACTGAAGCTTTCTTT.